A selection of T cell receptor beta chains follows, all from one sample in a study of T cell changes during pregnancy in multiple sclerosis. Method: immunoSEQ multiplex PCR; TCRdb's copy keeps in-frame clones and lacks some. The table shows over 85,000 clones, with about nine tenths occurring only once. The sample here was peripheral blood, taken in the second trimester of pregnancy. The receptors were gathered from a female donor in good health, enrolled as a control in a pregnancy study. The CDR3 runs from the conserved cysteine through the conserved F or W. Fields, in order: J gene, D gene, V gene, clone size, CDR3 protein, CDR3 DNA. D genes are given only for firm matches. A clone size is listed for some rows: how often the clone was seen (once, few, many), or a class if it is expanded.

TRBJ1-1 | TRBD1 | TRBV5-4 | - | CASSHGTGVTTEAFF | TGTGCCAGCAGCCACGGGACAGGGGTCACCACTGAAGCTTTCTTT
TRBJ2-7 | TRBD1 | TRBV27 | - | CASSLRSGTAYEQYF | TGTGCCAGCAGTTTGAGATCCGGGACAGCCTACGAGCAGTACTTC
TRBJ2-1 | - | TRBV5-6 | - | CASSWSITSYNEQFF | TGTGCCAGCAGCTGGAGTATTACCTCCTACAATGAGCAGTTCTTC
TRBJ2-7 | - | TRBV5-4 | few | CASSPGPTYEQYF | TGTGCCAGCAGCCCAGGGCCAACCTACGAGCAGTACTTC
TRBJ2-6 | TRBD1 | TRBV10-3 | - | CAIPGQALSGANVLTF | TGTGCCATCCCGGGACAGGCGTTATCTGGGGCCAACGTCCTGACTTTC
TRBJ1-1 | TRBD1 | TRBV15 | - | CATRRDRGWNTEAFF | TGTGCCACCAGGAGGGACAGGGGGTGGAACACTGAAGCTTTCTTT
TRBJ2-6 | - | TRBV9 | - | CASSVSPGLNSGANVLTF | TGTGCCAGCAGCGTAAGTCCGGGACTGAATTCTGGGGCCAACGTCCTGACTTTC
TRBJ1-5 | - | TRBV28 | - | CASFPSRGDQPQHF | TGTGCCAGCTTTCCGTCGCGGGGGGATCAGCCCCAGCATTTT
TRBJ1-2 | - | TRBV27 | - | CASSLGGNGYTF | TGTGCCAGCAGTTTAGGAGGGAATGGCTACACCTTC
TRBJ2-3 | - | TRBV27 | - | CASRLTDTQYF | TGTGCCAGCAGACTCACAGATACGCAGTATTTT
TRBJ2-5 | - | TRBV7-9 | - | CASRQRAETQYF | TGTGCCAGCAGGCAGCGGGCCGAGACCCAGTACTTC
TRBJ1-6 | TRBD1 | TRBV13 | few | CASSSDRANSPLHF | TGTGCCAGCAGCTCGGACAGGGCTAATTCACCCCTCCACTTT
TRBJ2-3 | TRBD2 | TRBV9 | - | CASSVLAGGLDTQYF | TGTGCCAGCAGCGTTCTAGCGGGAGGATTGGATACGCAGTATTTT
TRBJ1-1 | TRBD1 | TRBV28 | - | CASGNRGRWGHRDTEAFF | TGTGCCAGCGGAAACAGGGGGCGTTGGGGCCACAGGGACACTGAAGCTTTCTTT
TRBJ1-1 | TRBD1 | TRBV7-9 | - | CASSLTGNTEAFF | TGTGCCAGCAGCTTGACAGGGAATACTGAAGCTTTCTTT
TRBJ2-5 | TRBD2 | TRBV29-1 | - | CSVKPGLAGLAGAETQYF | TGCAGCGTTAAACCGGGACTAGCGGGACTCGCGGGGGCAGAGACCCAGTACTTC
TRBJ1-1 | - | TRBV6-5 | - | CASTRGGIGTEAFF | TGTGCCAGCACCCGCGGGGGGATCGGCACTGAAGCTTTCTTT
TRBJ1-1 | - | TRBV5-6 | few | CASSEDRRAEAFF | TGTGCCAGCAGCGAAGACCGGAGGGCTGAAGCTTTCTTT
TRBJ1-4 | TRBD1 | TRBV5-4 | - | CASSSGQTTTNEKLFF | TGTGCCAGCAGCTCGGGACAGACCACAACTAATGAAAAACTGTTTTTT
TRBJ2-1 | - | TRBV7-8 | - | CASSTRLDYNEQFF | TGTGCCAGCAGCACCCGACTAGATTACAATGAGCAGTTCTTC
TRBJ1-1 | TRBD1 | TRBV18 | - | CASSPQGGMNTEAFF | TGTGCCAGCTCACCACAAGGGGGCATGAACACTGAAGCTTTCTTT
TRBJ1-2 | - | TRBV6-5 | - | CASSYTSGYGYTF | TGTGCCAGCAGTTACACCTCGGGCTATGGCTACACCTTC
TRBJ2-7 | TRBD1 | TRBV18 | - | CASSPIPGTEGVEYF | TGTGCCAGCTCACCAATTCCCGGGACAGAGGGAGTGGAGTACTTC
TRBJ1-6 | - | TRBV27 | - | CASSLLGGAYNSPLHF | TGTGCCAGCAGTTTATTGGGAGGCGCCTATAATTCACCCCTCCACTTT
TRBJ1-5 | - | TRBV21-1 | - | CASSRRGMRPQHF | TGTGCCAGCAGCAGAAGGGGGATGAGGCCCCAGCATTTT
TRBJ2-2 | TRBD1 | TRBV19 | once | CASTDRGRDTGELFF | TGTGCCAGTACCGACAGGGGGAGGGACACCGGGGAGCTGTTTTTT
TRBJ2-3 | TRBD2 | TRBV19 | - | CASSIRTSGRQDTQYF | TGTGCCAGTAGTATTAGGACTAGCGGGAGACAAGATACGCAGTATTTT
TRBJ2-7 | - | TRBV21-1 | - | CAPNEQYF | TGTGCCCCCAACGAGCAGTACTTC
TRBJ1-6 | - | TRBV6-5 | - | CASRIGGSPLHF | TGTGCCAGCAGGATCGGGGGTTCACCCCTCCACTTT
TRBJ2-2 | - | TRBV15 | - | CATSRGGNTGELFF | TGTGCCACCAGCAGGGGGGGGAACACCGGGGAGCTGTTTTTT
TRBJ1-4 | TRBD1 | TRBV5-1 | - | CASSTWTGSNEKLFF | TGCGCCAGCAGCACGTGGACAGGGTCTAATGAAAAACTGTTTTTT
TRBJ1-1 | - | TRBV29-1 | - | CSVAKAGGTEAFF | TGCAGCGTTGCCAAGGCCGGAGGGACTGAAGCTTTCTTT
TRBJ1-5 | - | TRBV19 | - | CASSIVRAGDQPQHF | TGTGCCAGTAGTATAGTGAGGGCAGGGGACCAGCCCCAGCATTTT
TRBJ2-7 | TRBD2 | TRBV2 | - | CASSGTSGSGAYEQYF | TGTGCCAGCAGTGGGACTAGCGGGAGTGGGGCCTACGAGCAGTACTTC
TRBJ1-4 | TRBD1 | TRBV9 | - | CASSLRTGSGSKLFF | TGTGCCAGCAGCTTGCGGACAGGCTCGGGATCAAAACTGTTTTTT
TRBJ1-6 | TRBD1 | TRBV19 | once | CASSTTGAGSPLHF | TGTGCCAGTAGTACCACAGGGGCGGGTTCACCCCTCCACTTT
TRBJ2-6 | - | TRBV5-1 | - | CASSLGGDSSGANVLTF | TGCGCCAGCAGCTTGGGAGGGGACTCCTCCGGGGCCAACGTCCTGACTTTC
TRBJ1-6 | - | TRBV7-2 | once | CASSSSVPAAALHF | TGTGCCAGCAGCTCCTCAGTGCCGGCGGCGGCCCTCCACTTT
TRBJ1-2 | - | TRBV6-5 | - | CASSSAGRAHGYTF | TGTGCCAGCAGTTCCGCGGGGAGGGCGCATGGCTACACCTTC
TRBJ1-1 | - | TRBV6-1 | - | CASKTGLNTEAFF | TGTGCCAGCAAGACAGGATTGAACACTGAAGCTTTCTTT
TRBJ1-4 | TRBD1 | TRBV6-1 | - | CASNSGQGEEKLFF | TGTGCCAGCAATTCGGGACAGGGAGAGGAAAAACTGTTTTTT
TRBJ1-6 | TRBD1 | TRBV7-6 | - | CASSPTGGAGSPLHF | TGTGCCAGCAGCCCAACAGGGGGCGCGGGGTCACCCCTCCACTTT
TRBJ1-1 | TRBD1 | TRBV7-2 | - | CASSWDRPNTEAFF | TGTGCCAGCAGCTGGGACAGACCGAACACTGAAGCTTTCTTT
TRBJ2-7 | - | TRBV29-1 | - | CSVVGSVEQYF | TGCAGCGTTGTCGGTTCGGTAGAGCAGTACTTC
TRBJ2-7 | - | TRBV27 | - | CASSLLAATFYEQYF | TGTGCCAGCAGTCTCCTGGCGGCCACCTTCTACGAGCAGTACTTC